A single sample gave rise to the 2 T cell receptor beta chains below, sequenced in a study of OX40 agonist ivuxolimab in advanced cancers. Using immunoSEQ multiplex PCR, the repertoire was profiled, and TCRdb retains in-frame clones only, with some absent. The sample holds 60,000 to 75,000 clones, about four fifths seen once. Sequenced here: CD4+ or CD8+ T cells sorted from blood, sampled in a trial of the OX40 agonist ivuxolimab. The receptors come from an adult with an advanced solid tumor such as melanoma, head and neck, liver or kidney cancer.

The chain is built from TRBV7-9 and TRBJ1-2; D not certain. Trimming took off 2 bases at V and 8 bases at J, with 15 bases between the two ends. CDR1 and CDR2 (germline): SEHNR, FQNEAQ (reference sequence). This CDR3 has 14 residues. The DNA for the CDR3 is TGTGCCAGCAGCTTATCCGGGATCGGAGCGGGCTACACCTTC. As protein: CASSLSGIGAGYTF.

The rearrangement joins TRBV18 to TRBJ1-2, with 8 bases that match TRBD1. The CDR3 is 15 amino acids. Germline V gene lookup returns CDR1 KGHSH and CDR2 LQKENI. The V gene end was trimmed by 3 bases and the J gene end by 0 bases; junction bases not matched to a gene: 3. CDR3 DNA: TGTGCCAGCTCACCGCAGGGGGCTGCTAACTATGGCTACACCTTC. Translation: CASSPQGAANYGYTF.